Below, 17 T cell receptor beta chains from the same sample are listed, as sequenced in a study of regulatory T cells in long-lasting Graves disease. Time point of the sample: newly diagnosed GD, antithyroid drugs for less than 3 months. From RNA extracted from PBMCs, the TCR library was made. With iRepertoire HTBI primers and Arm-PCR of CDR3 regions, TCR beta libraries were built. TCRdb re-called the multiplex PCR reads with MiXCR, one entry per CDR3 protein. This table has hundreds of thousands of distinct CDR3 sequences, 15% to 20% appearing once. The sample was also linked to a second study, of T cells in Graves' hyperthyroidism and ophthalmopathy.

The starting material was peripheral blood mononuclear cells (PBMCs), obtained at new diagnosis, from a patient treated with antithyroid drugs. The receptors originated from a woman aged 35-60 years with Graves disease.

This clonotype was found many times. The CDR3 DNA follows: TGTGCCAGCAGCTTGGGGACAGGACTTGAAGCTTTCTTT. Encoded protein: CASSLGTGLEAFF. The V gene is TRBV11-3, the J gene TRBJ1-1; TRBD1 matches 8 bases. In germline, CDR1 is SGHNT, CDR2 YENEEA. The CDR3 extends over 13 amino acids. Trimming removed 3 bases from V and 7 bases from J; junction bases left unmatched: 4.

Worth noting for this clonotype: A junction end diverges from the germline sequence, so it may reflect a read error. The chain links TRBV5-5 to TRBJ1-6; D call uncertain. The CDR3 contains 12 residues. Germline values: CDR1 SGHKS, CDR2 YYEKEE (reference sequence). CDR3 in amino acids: CASSRDGPHELF. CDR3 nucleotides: TGTGCCAGCAGCCGCGACGGGCCTCACGAGCTCTTT.

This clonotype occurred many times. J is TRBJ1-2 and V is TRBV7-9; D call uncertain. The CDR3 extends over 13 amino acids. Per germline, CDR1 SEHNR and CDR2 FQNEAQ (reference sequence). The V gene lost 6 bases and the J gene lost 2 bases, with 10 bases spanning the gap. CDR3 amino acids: CASSRIDNYGYTF. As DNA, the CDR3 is TGTGCCAGCAGTCGTATCGACAACTATGGCTACACCTTC.

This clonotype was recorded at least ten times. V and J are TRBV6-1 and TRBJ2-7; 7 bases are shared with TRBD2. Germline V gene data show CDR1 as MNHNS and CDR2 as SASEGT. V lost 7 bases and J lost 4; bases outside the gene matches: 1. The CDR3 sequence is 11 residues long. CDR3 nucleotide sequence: TGTGCCAGCACGGGGGGATACGAGCAGTACTTC. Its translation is CASTGGYEQYF.

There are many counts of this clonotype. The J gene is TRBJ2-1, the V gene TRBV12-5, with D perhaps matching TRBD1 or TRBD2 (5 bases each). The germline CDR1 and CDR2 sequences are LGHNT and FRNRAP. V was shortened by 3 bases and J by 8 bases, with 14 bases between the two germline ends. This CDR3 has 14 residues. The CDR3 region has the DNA TGTGCTAGTGGTTTTGGTGGGGGTACGGATGAGCAGTTCTTC. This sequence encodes CASGFGGGTDEQFF.

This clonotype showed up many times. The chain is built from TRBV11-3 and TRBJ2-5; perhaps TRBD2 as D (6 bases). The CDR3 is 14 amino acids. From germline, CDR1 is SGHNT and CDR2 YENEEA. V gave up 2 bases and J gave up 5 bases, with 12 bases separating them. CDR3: CASSLTGDGETQYF. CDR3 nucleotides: TGTGCCAGCAGCTTAACGGGGGACGGGGAGACCCAGTACTTC.

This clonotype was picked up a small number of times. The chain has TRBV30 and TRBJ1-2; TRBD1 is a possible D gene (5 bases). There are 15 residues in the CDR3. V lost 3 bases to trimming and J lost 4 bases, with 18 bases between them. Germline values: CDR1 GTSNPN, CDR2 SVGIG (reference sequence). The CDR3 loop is CAWSYRAPRGYGYTF. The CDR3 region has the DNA TGTGCCTGGAGCTACCGGGCCCCAAGGGGCTATGGCTACACCTTC.

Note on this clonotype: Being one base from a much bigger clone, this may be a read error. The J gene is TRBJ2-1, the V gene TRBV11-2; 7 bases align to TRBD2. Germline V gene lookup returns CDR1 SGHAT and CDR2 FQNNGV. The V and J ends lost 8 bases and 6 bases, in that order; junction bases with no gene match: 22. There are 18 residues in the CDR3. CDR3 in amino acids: CASGTLVSLRGGINEQFF. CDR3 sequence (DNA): TGTGCCAGCGGCACCCTTGTGTCACTGCGCGGGGGTATCAATGAGCAGTTCTTC.

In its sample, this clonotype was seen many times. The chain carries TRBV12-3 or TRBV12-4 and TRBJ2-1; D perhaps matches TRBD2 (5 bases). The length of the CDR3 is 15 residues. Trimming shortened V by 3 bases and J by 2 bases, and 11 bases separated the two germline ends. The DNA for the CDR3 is TGTGCCAGCAGTTTGAGGGAGAACCCCTACAATGAGCAGTTCTTC. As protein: CASSLRENPYNEQFF.

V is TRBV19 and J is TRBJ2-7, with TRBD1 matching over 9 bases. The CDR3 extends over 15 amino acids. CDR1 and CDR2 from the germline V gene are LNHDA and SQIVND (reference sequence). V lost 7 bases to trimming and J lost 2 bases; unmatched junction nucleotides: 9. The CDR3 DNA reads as TGTGCCAGTAAAATGGCGACAGGGGGGACCTACGAGCAGTACTTC. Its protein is CASKMATGGTYEQYF.

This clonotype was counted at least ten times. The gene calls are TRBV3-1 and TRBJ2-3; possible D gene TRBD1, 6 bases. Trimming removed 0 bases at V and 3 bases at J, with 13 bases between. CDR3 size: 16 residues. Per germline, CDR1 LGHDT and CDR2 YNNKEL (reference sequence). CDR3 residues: CASSQDPGTSTDTQYF. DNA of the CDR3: TGTGCCAGCAGCCAAGATCCCGGGACATCAACAGATACGCAGTATTTT.

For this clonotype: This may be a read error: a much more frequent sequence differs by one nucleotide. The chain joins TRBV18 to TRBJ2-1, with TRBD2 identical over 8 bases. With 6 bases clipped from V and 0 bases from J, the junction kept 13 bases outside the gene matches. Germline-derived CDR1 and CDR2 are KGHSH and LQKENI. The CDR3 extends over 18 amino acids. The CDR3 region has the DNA TGTGCCAGCTCCCACGGGGGAAGCGGGGGACACTCCTACAATGAGCAGTTCTTC. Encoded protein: CASSHGGSGGHSYNEQFF.

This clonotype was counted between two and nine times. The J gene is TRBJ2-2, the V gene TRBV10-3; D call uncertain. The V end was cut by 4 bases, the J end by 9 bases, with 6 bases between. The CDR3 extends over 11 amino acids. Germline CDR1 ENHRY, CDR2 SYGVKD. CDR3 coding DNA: TGTGCCATCAGTGCAGGTCGGGAGCTGTTTTTT. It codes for CAISAGRELFF.

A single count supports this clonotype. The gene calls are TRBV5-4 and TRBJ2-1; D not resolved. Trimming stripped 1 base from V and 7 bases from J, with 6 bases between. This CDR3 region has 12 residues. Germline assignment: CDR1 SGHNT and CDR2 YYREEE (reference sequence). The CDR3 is CASSLLQNEQFF. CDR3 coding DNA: TGTGCCAGCAGCTTGCTGCAGAATGAGCAGTTCTTC.

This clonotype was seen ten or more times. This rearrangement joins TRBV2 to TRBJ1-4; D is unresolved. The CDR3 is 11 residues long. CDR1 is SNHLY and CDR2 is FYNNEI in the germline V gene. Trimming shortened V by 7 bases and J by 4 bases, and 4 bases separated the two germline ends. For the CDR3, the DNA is TGTGCCAGCACACTTAATGAAAAACTGTTTTTT. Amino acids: CASTLNEKLFF.

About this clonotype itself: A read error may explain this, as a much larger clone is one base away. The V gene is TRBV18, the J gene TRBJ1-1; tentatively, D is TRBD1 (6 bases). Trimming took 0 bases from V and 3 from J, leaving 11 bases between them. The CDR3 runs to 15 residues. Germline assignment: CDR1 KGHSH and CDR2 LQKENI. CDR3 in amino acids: CASSPPMGAYTEAFF. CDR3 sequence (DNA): TGTGCCAGCTCACCACCGATGGGGGCGTACACTGAAGCTTTCTTT.

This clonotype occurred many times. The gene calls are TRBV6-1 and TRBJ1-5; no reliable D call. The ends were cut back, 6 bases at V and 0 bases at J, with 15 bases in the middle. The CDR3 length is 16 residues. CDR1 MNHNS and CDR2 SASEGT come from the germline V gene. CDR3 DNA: TGTGCCAGCAGCCTGCTCGCCGGGTCTAGCAATCAGCCCCAGCATTTT. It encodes CASSLLAGSSNQPQHF.